This TCR beta chain was profiled in a study of OX40 agonist ivuxolimab in advanced cancers. In the study overall: The patients received agonistic anti-OX40 (CD134) antibody ivuxolimab. The study reported partial responses in three patients: one hepatocellular carcinoma, two cutaneous melanoma. Points from the study as a whole: Averaged across samples, CD8+ T cells carried more expanded clones than CD4+ did. Within 6 weeks, CD4+ and CD8+ blood T cells expanded clonally at 0.1 to 3.0 mg/kg.

About this clone itself: Its specificity is unknown.

Method: immunoSEQ multiplex PCR; TCRdb's copy keeps in-frame clones and lacks some. The data contain tens of thousands of clones, roughly 91% of them seen just once; the ten biggest clones take up over 4.5%. Specimen: CD4+ or CD8+ T cells sorted from blood, collected in a trial of the OX40 agonist ivuxolimab. The source is an adult with an advanced solid tumor such as melanoma, head and neck, liver or kidney cancer.

The CDR3 is CASRGISTYEQYF. CDR3 bases: TGTGCCAGCAGGGGGATTTCAACCTACGAGCAGTACTTC. The chain uses TRBV6-1 and TRBJ2-7; D ambiguous. CDR1 is MNHNS, CDR2 SASEGT, per germline. The CDR3 spans 13 residues. The V gene lost 6 bases and the J gene lost 2 bases, with 11 bases spanning the gap.